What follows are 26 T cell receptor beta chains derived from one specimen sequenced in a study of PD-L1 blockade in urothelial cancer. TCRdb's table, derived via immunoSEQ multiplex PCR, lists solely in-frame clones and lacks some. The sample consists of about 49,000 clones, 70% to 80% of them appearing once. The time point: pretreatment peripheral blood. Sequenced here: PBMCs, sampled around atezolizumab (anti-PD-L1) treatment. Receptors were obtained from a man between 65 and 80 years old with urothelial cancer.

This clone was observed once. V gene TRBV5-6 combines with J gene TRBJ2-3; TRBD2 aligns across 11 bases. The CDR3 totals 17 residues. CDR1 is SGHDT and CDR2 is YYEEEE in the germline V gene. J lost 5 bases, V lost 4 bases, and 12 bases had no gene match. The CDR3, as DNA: TGTGCCAGCAGCCACAAGACTAGCGGGGATTCTAGAGATACGCAGTATTTT. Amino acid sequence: CASSHKTSGDSRDTQYF.

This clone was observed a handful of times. Here the CDR3 reads CASSSGPQANYGYTF. The CDR3, as DNA: TGTGCCAGCAGCTCAGGACCACAGGCAAACTATGGCTACACCTTC. V and J are TRBV7-6 and TRBJ1-2, with a tentative D call TRBD1 (5 bases). The germline V gene has CDR1 SGHVS and CDR2 FNYEAQ. The CDR3 loop spans 15 amino acids. V shed 4 bases and J shed 2 bases, with 14 bases lying between them.

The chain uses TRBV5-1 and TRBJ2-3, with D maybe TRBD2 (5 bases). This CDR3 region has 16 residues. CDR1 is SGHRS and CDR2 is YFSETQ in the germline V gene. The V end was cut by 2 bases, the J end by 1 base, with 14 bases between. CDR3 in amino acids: CASSFLGVGGTDTQYF. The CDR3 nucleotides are TGCGCCAGCAGCTTCTTGGGAGTGGGTGGCACAGATACGCAGTATTTT. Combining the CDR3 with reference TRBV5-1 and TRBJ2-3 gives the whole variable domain KAGVTQTPRYLIKTRGQQVTLSCSPISGHRSVSWYQQTPGQGLQFLFEYFSETQRNKGNFPGRFSGRQFSNSRSEMNVSTLELGDSALYLCASSFLGVGGTDTQYFGPGTRLTVL.

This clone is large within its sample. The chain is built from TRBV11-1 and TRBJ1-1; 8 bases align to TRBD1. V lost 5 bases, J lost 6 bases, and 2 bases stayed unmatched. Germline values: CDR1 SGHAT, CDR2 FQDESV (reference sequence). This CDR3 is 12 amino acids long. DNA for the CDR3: TGTGCCAGCAGCGGACAGGGCTCTGAAGCTTTCTTT. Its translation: CASSGQGSEAFF.

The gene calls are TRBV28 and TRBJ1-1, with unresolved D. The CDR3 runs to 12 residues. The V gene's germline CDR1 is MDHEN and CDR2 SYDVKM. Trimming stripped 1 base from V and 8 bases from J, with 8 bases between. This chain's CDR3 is CASSLYQFEAFF. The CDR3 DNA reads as TGTGCCAGCAGTTTATACCAGTTCGAAGCTTTCTTT.

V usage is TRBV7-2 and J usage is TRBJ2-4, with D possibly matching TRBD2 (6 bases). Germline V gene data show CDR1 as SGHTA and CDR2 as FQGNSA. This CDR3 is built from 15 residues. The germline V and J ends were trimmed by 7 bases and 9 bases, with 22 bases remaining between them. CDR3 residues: CASTSGPAGSGIQYF. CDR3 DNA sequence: TGTGCCAGCACCTCAGGTCCGGCGGGAAGTGGCATTCAGTACTTC.

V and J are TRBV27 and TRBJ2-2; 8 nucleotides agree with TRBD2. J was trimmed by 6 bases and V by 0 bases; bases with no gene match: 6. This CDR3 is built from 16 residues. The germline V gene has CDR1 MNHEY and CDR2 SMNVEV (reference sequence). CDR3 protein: CASSLSYGGGSGELFF. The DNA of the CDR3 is TGTGCCAGCAGTTTATCCTACGGGGGGGGCTCCGGGGAGCTGTTTTTT.

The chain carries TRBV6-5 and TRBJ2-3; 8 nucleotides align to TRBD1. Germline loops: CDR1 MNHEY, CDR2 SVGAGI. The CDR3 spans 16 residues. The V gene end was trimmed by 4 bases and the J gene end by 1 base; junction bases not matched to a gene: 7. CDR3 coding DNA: TGTGCCAGCAGTTCCCATCCGGGACAGGGCACAGATACGCAGTATTTT. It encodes CASSSHPGQGTDTQYF.

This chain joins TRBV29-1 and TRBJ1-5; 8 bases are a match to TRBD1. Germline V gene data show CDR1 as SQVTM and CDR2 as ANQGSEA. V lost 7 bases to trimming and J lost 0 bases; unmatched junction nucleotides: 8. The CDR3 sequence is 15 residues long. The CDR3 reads CSAAGTGSSNQPQHF. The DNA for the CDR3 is TGCAGCGCCGCCGGGACAGGTAGTAGCAATCAGCCCCAGCATTTT.

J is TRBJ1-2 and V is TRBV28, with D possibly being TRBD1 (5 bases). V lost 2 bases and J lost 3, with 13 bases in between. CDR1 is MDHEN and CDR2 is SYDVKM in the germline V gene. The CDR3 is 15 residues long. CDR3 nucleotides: TGTGCCAGCAGTTTAACGGGGTCGGGGGACTATGGCTACACCTTC. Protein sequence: CASSLTGSGDYGYTF.

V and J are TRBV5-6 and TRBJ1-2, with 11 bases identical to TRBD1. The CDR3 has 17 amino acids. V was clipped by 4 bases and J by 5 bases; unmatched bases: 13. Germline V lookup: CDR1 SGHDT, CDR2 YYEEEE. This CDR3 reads CASSPTPGTGGSYGYTF. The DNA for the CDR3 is TGTGCCAGCAGCCCGACCCCCGGGACAGGGGGGAGTTATGGCTACACCTTC.

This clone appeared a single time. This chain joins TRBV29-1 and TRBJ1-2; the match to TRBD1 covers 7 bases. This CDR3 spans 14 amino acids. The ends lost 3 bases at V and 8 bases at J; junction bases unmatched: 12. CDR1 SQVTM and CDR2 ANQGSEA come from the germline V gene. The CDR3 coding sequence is TGCAGCGTTGAGACGGGTCGACAGGGCGAGGGCTACACCTTC. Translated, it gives CSVETGRQGEGYTF. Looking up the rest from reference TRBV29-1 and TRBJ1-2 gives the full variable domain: SAVISQKPSRDICQRGTSLTIQCQVDSQVTMMFWYRQQPGQSLTLIATANQGSEATYESGFVIDKFPISRPNLTFSTLTVSNMSPEDSSIYLCSVETGRQGEGYTFGSGTRLTVV.

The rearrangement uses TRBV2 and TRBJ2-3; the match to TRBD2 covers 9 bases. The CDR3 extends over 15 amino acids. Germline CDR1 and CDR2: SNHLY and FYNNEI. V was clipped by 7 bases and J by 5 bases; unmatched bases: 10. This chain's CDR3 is CASIKTSGGGDTQYF. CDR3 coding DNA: TGTGCCAGCATCAAGACTAGCGGAGGGGGAGATACGCAGTATTTT. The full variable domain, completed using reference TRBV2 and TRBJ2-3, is EPEVTQTPSHQVTQMGQEVILRCVPISNHLYFYWYRQILGQKVEFLVSFYNNEISEKSEIFDDQFSVERPDGSNFTLKIRSTKLEDSAMYFCASIKTSGGGDTQYFGPGTRLTVL.

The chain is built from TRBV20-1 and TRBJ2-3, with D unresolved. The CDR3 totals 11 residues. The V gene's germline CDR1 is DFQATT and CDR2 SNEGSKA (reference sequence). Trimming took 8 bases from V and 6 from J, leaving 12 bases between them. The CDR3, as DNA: TGCAGTACCGACGACTTGGATACGCAGTATTTT. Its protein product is CSTDDLDTQYF.

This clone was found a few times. CDR3 sequence reads: CASSVGAGGTDTQYF. In nucleotides, the CDR3 is TGTGCCAGCAGCGTAGGAGCGGGAGGGACAGATACGCAGTATTTT. The chain carries TRBV9 and TRBJ2-3; 10 bases match TRBD2. Germline V gene lookup returns CDR1 SGDLS and CDR2 YYNGEE. The CDR3 has 15 amino acids. V lost 0 bases to trimming and J lost 3 bases; unmatched junction nucleotides: 1.

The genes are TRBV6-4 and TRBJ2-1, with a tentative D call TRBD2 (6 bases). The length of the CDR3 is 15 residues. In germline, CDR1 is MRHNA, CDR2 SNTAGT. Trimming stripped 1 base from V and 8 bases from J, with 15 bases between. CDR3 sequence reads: CASSDLAGRIDEQFF. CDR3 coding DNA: TGTGCCAGCAGTGACTTGGCGGGGCGAATCGATGAGCAGTTCTTC.

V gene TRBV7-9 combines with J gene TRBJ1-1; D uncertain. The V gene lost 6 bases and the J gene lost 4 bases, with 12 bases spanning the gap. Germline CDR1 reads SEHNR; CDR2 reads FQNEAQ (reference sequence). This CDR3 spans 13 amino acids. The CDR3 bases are TGTGCCAGCAGGGGGATGGCGGGCACTGAAGCTTTCTTT. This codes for CASRGMAGTEAFF.

The CDR3 protein is CASSQGLRSSGANVLTF. The CDR3 DNA follows: TGCGCCAGCAGCCAAGGCCTACGGAGCTCTGGGGCCAACGTCCTGACTTTC. V and J are TRBV4-1 and TRBJ2-6; D unresolved. CDR1 and CDR2 (germline): MGHRA, YSYEKL. The CDR3 is 17 amino acids. The germline V and J ends were trimmed by 1 base and 0 bases, with 10 bases remaining between them.

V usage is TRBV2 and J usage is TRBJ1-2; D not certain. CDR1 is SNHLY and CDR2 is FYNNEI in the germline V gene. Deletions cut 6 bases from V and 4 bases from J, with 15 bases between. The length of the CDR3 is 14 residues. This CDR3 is CASRRSGLIYGYTF. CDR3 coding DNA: TGTGCCAGCAGAAGGAGCGGCTTAATCTATGGCTACACCTTC.

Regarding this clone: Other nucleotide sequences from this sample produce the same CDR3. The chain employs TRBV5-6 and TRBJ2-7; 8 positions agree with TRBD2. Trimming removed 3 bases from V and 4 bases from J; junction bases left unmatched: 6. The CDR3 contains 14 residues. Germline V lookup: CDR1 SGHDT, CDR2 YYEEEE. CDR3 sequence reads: CASSYGTSGYEQYF. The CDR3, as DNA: TGTGCCAGCAGCTACGGGACTAGTGGATACGAGCAGTACTTC. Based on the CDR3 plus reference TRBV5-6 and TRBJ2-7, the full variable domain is DAGVTQSPTHLIKTRGQQVTLRCSPKSGHDTVSWYQQALGQGPQFIFQYYEEEERQRGNFPDRFSGHQFPNYSSELNVNALLLGDSALYLCASSYGTSGYEQYFGPGTRLTVT.

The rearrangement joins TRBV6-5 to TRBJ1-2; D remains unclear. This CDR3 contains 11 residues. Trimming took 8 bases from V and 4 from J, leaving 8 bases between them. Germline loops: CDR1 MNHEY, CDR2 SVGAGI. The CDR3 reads CASGRGYGYTF. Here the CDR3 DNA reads TGTGCCAGCGGTCGAGGCTATGGCTACACCTTC.

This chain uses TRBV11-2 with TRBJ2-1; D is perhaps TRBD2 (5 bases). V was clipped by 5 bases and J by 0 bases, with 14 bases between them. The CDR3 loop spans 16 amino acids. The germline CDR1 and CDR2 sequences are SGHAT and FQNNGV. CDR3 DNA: TGTGCCAGCAGCCTACGGACTGTAAGCTCCTACAATGAGCAGTTCTTC. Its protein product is CASSLRTVSSYNEQFF. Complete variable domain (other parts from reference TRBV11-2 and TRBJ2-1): EAGVAQSPRYKIIEKRQSVAFWCNPISGHATLYWYQQILGQGPKLLIQFQNNGVVDDSQLPKDRFSAERLKGVDSTLKIQPAKLEDSAVYLCASSLRTVSSYNEQFFGPGTRLTVL.

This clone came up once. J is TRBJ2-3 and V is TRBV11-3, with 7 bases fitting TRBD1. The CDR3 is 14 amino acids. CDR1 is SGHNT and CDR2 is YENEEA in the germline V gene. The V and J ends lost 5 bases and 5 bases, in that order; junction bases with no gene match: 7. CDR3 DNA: TGTGCCAGCAGCCTTGACAGGGCGGGAGATACGCAGTATTTT. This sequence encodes CASSLDRAGDTQYF.

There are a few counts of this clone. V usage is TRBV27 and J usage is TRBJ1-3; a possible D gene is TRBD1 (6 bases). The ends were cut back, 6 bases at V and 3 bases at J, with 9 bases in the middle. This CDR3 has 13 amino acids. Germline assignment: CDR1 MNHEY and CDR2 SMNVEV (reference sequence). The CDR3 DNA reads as TGTGCCAGCAGACGGACAGTTGGAAACACCATATATTTT. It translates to CASRRTVGNTIYF.

This chain's CDR3 is CASSLGFKGAYGYTF. CDR3 coding DNA: TGTGCCAGCAGCTTAGGCTTTAAGGGGGCCTATGGCTACACCTTC. This sequence joins TRBV11-2 and TRBJ1-2, with 7 bases lining up with TRBD1. J was trimmed by 4 bases and V by 1 base; bases with no gene match: 6. CDR3 length equals 15 residues. Germline assignment: CDR1 SGHAT and CDR2 FQNNGV.

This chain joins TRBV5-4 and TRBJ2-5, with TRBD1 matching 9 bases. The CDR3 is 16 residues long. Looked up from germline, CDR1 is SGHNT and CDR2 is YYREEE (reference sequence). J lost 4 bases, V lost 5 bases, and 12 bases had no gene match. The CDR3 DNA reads TGTGCCAGCAGTTATACGTACAGGGGGCGCAGAGAGACCCAGTACTTC. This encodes CASSYTYRGRRETQYF. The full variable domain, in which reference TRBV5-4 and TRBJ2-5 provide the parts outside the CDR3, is ETGVTQSPTHLIKTRGQQVTLRCSSQSGHNTVSWYQQALGQGPQFIFQYYREEENGRGNFPPRFSGLQFPNYSSELNVNALELDDSALYLCASSYTYRGRRETQYFGPGTRLLVL.